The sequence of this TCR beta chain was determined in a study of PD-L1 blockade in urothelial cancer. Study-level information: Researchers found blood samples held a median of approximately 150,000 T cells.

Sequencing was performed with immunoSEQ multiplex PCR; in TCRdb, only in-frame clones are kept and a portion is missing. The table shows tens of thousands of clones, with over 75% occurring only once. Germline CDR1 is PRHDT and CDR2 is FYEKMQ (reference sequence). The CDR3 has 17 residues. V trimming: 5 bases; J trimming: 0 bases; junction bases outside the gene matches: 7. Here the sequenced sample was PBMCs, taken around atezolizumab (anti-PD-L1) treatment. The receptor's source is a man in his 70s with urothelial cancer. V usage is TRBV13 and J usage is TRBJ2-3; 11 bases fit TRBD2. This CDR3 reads CASSVTGTSGSTDTQYF. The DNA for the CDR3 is TGTGCCAGCAGCGTTACCGGGACTAGCGGAAGCACAGATACGCAGTATTTT.